This T cell receptor (beta chain) is drawn from a study of blood T cell repertoires in COVID-19. Seattle enrolled patients during active infection and tracked them longitudinally. CDR1 and CDR2 from the germline V gene are WNHNN and SYGVQD (reference sequence). The CDR3 has 14 residues. Trimming shortened V by 8 bases and J by 5 bases, and 18 bases separated the two germline ends. Original analysis: The authors estimated nucleated cell counts from reference gene primer amplification. Profiled with immunoSEQ multiplex PCR; TCRdb holds only in-frame clones, not every one. V, J and clone size reflect that table, while D and trimming were determined from the DNA. Of more than 350,000 clones in the sample, around 87% were seen once.

Sequenced: peripheral blood. The gene calls are TRBV10-1 and TRBJ2-5; D might be TRBD1 (6 bases). The source is a woman in her twenties or thirties with COVID-19, enrolled during active disease. The CDR3 is CASGRDTNRETQYF. In nucleotides, the CDR3 is TGCGCCAGCGGCCGGGACACTAACAGGGAGACCCAGTACTTC.